This TCR beta chain was sequenced for a study of human T cells and chemical hapten exposure (dated by TCRdb to about 2021). Broadly, across the study: For sensitization, 2% DPC in acetone was applied to a roughly 2 cm by roughly 2 cm area of upper inner arm skin. Libraries were combined into a pool for sequencing, and differences in TCR yield between samples came mainly from small differences in library volumes within the pool. Patch testing was done on the upper back using Finn chambers containing 0.01% DPC, and results were scored after 6 days according to International Contact Dermatitis Research Group standards. Peripheral blood TCR repertoire changes were tracked in vivo in alopecia patients during primary and secondary sensitization to the hapten diphenylcyclopropenone (DPC). Blood samples were taken from patients before sensitization (week 0) and at 2, 6 and about 24 weeks after DPC sensitization. For TCR sequencing, blood came from 25 to 35 alopecia patients at anywhere from one to four time points (pre-sensitization, 2, 6 and 24 weeks). Weekly therapeutic DPC doses were additionally applied to the scalp of patients throughout the roughly 24-week study period. Most of the patients in the cohort were female, and the cohort covered alopecia areata with under or over 50% scalp involvement, alopecia totalis and alopecia universalis. Broader findings and caveats from the paper: The number of TCRs above 1 in 1000 frequency did not change with DPC sensitization; there was no evidence of global repertoire structure alterations. Because all patients had alopecia, a presumed autoimmune disease, the immune response of the patients might differ from that of healthy individuals. A positive correlation was found between the number of PT1 expanded TCRs and patch test score, with significance reached at thresholds 8, 16 and 32 but not 4. Compared with pre-sensitization or healthy control sets, expanded TCRs formed significantly more large CDR3 similarity clusters, which is consistent with antigen-driven responses. After repeated subsampling, changes were observed in the strength of the expansion versus patch-test correlation and in the threshold at which the correlation became significant.

The CDR3, cysteine through phenylalanine, is 15 amino acids long. Only the CDR3 part of the read is kept: 45 bases, read in frame from the first base. V loses 0 bases, J loses 6 bases, and the germline ends lie 15 bases apart. The germline V gene (reference sequence) yields DFQATT for CDR1 and SNEGSKA for CDR2. This specimen's time point label, interpreted: patch test 1, 2 weeks after DPC sensitization. Explained via the paper, the treatment or condition label denotes: therapeutic diphenylcyclopropenone sensitization with weekly scalp DPC. Blood at each patch-test visit was drawn before the patch test was applied. To be eligible, patients had to be aged 18 to 70, diagnosed with alopecia and judged suitable for DPC therapy, while pregnant patients were excluded. Total RNA was extracted from unfractionated whole blood that had been collected in Tempus Blood RNA tubes. This clonotype was seen repeatedly, ten times or more. Its antigen remains undetermined. Base qualities are not at hand, and no much larger clone is one base apart.

The library was made by RACE. For sequencing, a NextSeq 500 was employed. Library preparation attached unique molecular identifiers to individual cDNA molecules for quantitative, reproducible TCR counting. Both TCR alpha and TCR beta chains were sequenced from each blood RNA sample. The authors' analysis ran thus. A median of approximately 100,000 TCRs per sample was observed, with a range of about 20,000 to 750,000. The Decombinator software suite was used to annotate the V, J and CDR3 of the TCR reads. For PS versus PT1 abundance plots, all samples were subsampled to the same number of TCRs (28,000). TCRs were defined as expanded if absent before sensitization and observed at least eight times at the 2-week time point. TCRdb applied fastp at Q25 and MiXCR to the public reads, then kept only in-frame beta chains. All rows with the same CDR3 protein become a single entry with the most common DNA and genes. The V and J calls and clone size come from TCRdb's table, not from the authors' own analysis. This sample is represented by roughly 380,000 distinct CDR3 sequences; roughly 4.8% of them were singletons. The biggest ten clones account for approximately 2.3% of the sample.

The chain links TRBV20-1 with TRBJ2-1, with no confident D gene call. The sample here was whole blood, taken in connection with sensitization to the hapten diphenylcyclopropenone (DPC). The origin of this receptor is a woman in her 50s with alopecia areata. Some clones in this sample may be carry-over from other donors' samples. The DNA sequence follows: TGCAGTGCTAGAGATCCCGATCACCTAAGCAATGAGCAGTTCTTC. This sequence encodes CSARDPDHLSNEQFF.